Many counts were recorded for the clone carrying this TCR beta chain. Time point described: sample taken at primary tumor resection. TCRdb reprocessed the 5' RACE reads with MiXCR, giving one entry per CDR3 protein. The repertoire holds 23,000 or so distinct CDR3 sequences, with 6.5% to 8% as singletons. Germline V lookup: CDR1 MGHRA, CDR2 YSYEKL. The CDR3 has 14 amino acids. V was trimmed by 0 bases and J by 6 bases, leaving 8 bases between them. The data derive from a study of spatial heterogeneity in lung cancer. The receptor's source is a male donor with early-stage non-small cell lung cancer. The chain recombines TRBV4-1 with TRBJ2-2; D might be TRBD1 or TRBD2, each matching 5 bases. Sequencing used PBMCs, obtained at surgery. The chain's CDR3 is CASSQDRGPGELFF. DNA of the CDR3: TGCGCCAGCAGCCAAGATCGGGGCCCCGGGGAGCTGTTTTTT.